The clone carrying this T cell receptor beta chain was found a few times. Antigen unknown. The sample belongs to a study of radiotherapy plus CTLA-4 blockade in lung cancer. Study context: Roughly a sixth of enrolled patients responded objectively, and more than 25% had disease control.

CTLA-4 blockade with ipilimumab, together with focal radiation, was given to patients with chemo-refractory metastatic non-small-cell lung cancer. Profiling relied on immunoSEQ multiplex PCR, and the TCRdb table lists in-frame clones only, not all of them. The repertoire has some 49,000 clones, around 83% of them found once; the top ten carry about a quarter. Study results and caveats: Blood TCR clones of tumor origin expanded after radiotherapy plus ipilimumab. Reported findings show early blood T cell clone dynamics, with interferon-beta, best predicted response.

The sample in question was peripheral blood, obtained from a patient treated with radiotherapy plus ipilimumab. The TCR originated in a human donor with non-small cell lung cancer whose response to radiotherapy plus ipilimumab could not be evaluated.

Written as DNA, the CDR3 is TGCAGCGTTGGAAAACAGTACAATGAGCAGTTCTTC. This encodes CSVGKQYNEQFF. V usage is TRBV29-1 and J usage is TRBJ2-1; no firm D call. The CDR3 is made up of 12 amino acids. Trimming left V 4 bases short and J 4 bases short, with 8 bases between. Germline CDR1 and CDR2: SQVTM and ANQGSEA.